This TCR beta chain is drawn from a study of breast tumors, draining lymph nodes, adjacent tissues. Overall study findings and caveats: Compared with lymph nodes, tumors were less diverse; compared with nontumor tissue, more.

Via MiXCR, TCRdb re-called the multiplex PCR reads, giving one row per CDR3 protein. The sample holds about 200,000 distinct CDR3 sequences, approximately 30% seen once. Samples came from axillary lymph nodes draining the breast cancer. This clonotype was counted many times. Its target is not known. A junction end diverges from the germline sequence, so it may reflect a read error. This CDR3 contains 15 residues. The V gene's germline CDR1 is SGHAT and CDR2 FQNNGV. Sequenced: axillary lymph node tissue. The J gene is TRBJ2-5, the V gene TRBV11-2; 8 bases line up with TRBD2. The TCR was taken from a female donor with breast cancer. Some clones in this sample may be carry-over from other donors' samples. The CDR3 coding sequence is TGTGCCAGCAGCTTAGCGGGGGGGCACCAGGAGACCCAGTACTTC. Translated, it gives CASSLAGGHQETQYF.